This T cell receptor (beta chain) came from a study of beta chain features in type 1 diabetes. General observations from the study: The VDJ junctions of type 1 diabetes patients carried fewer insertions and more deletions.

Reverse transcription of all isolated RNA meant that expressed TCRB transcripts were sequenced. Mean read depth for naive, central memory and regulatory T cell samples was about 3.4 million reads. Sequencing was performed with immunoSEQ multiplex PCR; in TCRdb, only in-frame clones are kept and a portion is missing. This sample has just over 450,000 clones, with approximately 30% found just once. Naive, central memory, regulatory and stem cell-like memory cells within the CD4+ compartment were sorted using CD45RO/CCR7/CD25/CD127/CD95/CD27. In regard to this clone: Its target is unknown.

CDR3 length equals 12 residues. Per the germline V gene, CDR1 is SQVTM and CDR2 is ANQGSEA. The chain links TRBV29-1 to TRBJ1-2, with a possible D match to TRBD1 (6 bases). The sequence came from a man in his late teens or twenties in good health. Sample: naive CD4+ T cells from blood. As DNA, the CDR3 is TGCGCCCTAGGGGGGAGTGAATATGGCTACACCTTC. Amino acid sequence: CALGGSEYGYTF.